This T cell receptor beta chain was identified in a study of human T cells and chemical hapten exposure. On the study more broadly: There were per-sample TCR yield variations, arising mainly from small pooled library volume differences.

Germline V gives CDR1 MDHEN, CDR2 SYDVKM. The CDR3 spans 14 residues. V was clipped by 5 bases and J by 9 bases, with 20 bases between them. Study-level results: While controls formed fewer of them, expanded TCRs formed significantly more large CDR3 similarity clusters.

Time point: patch test 3, about 24 weeks after DPC sensitization. Treatment meaning: therapeutic diphenylcyclopropenone sensitization with weekly scalp DPC. At every patch-test visit, blood was drawn before the patch test was applied. It was the library that attached unique molecular identifiers to individual cDNA molecules. TCRdb redid the calling of the RACE reads with MiXCR, one entry per CDR3 protein. The sample includes about 190,000 distinct CDR3 sequences, 24% of them seen just once. This clonotype was found a few times. Its antigen is undetermined. The sequence was collected from a woman aged 35 to 49 with alopecia areata. Some clones in this sample may be carry-over from other donors' samples. This chain joins TRBV28 and TRBJ2-7; perhaps TRBD2 as D (7 bases). Sequencing used whole blood, obtained in connection with sensitization to the hapten diphenylcyclopropenone (DPC). This CDR3 is CASSLGGGAVGQYF. In DNA, the CDR3 is TGTGCCAGCAGTCTTGGGGGGGGGGCCGTCGGGCAGTACTTC.